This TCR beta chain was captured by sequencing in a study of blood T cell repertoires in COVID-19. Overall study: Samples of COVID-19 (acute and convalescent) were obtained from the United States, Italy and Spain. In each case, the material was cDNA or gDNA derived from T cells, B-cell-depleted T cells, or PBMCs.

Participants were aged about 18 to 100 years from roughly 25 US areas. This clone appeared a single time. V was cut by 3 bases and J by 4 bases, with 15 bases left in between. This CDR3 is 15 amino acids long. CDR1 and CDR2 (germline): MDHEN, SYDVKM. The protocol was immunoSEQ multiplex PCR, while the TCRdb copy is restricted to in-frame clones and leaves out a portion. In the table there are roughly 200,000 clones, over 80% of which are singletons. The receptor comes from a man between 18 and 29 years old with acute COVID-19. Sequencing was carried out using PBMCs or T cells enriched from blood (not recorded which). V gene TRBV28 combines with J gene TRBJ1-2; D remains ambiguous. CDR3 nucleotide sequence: TGTGCCAGCAGTTTGGGAGCCACAGAGGCCTATGGCTACACCTTC. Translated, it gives CASSLGATEAYGYTF.